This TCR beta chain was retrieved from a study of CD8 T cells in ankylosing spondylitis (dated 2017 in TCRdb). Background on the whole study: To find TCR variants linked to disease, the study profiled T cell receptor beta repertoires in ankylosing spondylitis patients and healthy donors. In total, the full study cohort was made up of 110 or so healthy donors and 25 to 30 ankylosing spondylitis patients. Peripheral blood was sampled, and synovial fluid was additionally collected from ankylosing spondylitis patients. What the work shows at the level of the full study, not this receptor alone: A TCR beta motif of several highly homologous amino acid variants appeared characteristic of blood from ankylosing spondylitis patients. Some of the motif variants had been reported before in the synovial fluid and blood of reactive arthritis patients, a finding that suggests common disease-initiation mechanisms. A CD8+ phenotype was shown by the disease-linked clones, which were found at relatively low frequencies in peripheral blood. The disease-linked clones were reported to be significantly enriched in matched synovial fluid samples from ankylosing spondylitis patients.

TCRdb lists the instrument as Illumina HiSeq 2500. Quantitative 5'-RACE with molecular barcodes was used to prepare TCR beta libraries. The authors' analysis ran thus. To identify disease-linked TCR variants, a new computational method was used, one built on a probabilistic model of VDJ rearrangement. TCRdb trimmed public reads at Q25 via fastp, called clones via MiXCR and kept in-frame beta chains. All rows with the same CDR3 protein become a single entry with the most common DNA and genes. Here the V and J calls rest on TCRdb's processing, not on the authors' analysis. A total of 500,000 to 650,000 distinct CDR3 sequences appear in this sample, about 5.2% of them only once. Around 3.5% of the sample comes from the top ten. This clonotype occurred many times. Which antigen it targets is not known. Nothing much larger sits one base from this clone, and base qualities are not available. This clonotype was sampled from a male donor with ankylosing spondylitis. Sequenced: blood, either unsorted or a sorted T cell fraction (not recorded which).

The CDR3 region reads CASSRDPFAGGPTDTQYF. The DNA sequence follows: TGTGCCAGCAGCAGGGACCCCTTTGCGGGGGGGCCCACAGATACGCAGTATTTT. The chain is assembled from TRBV9 and TRBJ2-3; TRBD2 agrees with 9 junctional bases. Its CDR3 holds 18 amino acids, cysteine through phenylalanine. Only the CDR3 portion is preserved as DNA: 54 bases, with reading frame beginning at the first base. According to the germline V gene, CDR1 reads SGDLS and CDR2 reads YYNGEE. V lost 4 bases and J lost 2 bases, and the count of bases not matched to a germline gene is 14.